Sequencing of this T cell receptor beta chain was carried out in a study of blood T cell repertoires in COVID-19. At the level of the study: The origin of the acute and convalescent COVID-19 samples was the United States, Italy and Spain. PBMCs, B-cell-depleted T cells, or T cells were the source of the cDNA or gDNA that made up the material.

Study processing details: Reference gene primers were amplified, and this amplification served to estimate nucleated cell counts. Using immunoSEQ multiplex PCR, the repertoire was profiled, and TCRdb retains in-frame clones only, with some absent. V and J calls and clone size follow that table, whereas D and trimming were derived from the DNA. The sample has more than 95,000 clones, around nine tenths seen once. The clonotype comes from a human donor in a cohort sampled during active COVID-19. Sequencing used peripheral blood.

CDR3: CATSERTSGRATDTQYF. CDR3 in DNA: TGTGCCACCAGTGAGCGGACTAGCGGGAGAGCCACAGATACGCAGTATTTT. The chain employs TRBV24-1 and TRBJ2-3; 13 nucleotides match TRBD2. Germline loops: CDR1 KGHDR, CDR2 SFDVKD. The J segment lost 2 bases and the V segment lost 4 bases, leaving 5 bases of the junction unmatched. This CDR3 spans 17 amino acids.